These 10 T cell receptor beta chains were sequenced from one sample in a study of early T cells in non-severe SARS-CoV-2 infection. In TCRdb, the 5' RACE reads were re-called with MiXCR into one record per CDR3 protein. The sample lists some 24,000 distinct CDR3 sequences, about 4.4% seen once, with approximately 14% in the top ten. Input material: whole blood. Receptors originate from an adult who was a healthcare worker with PCR-confirmed SARS-CoV-2 infection or an uninfected control (not recorded which).

The chain recombines TRBV11-2 with TRBJ2-2; D gene uncertain. The ends were cut back, 1 base at V and 4 bases at J, with 4 bases in the middle. This CDR3 is 13 amino acids long. CDR1 SGHAT and CDR2 FQNNGV come from the germline V gene. This chain's CDR3 is CASSLGTTGELFF. CDR3 bases: TGTGCCAGCAGCTTAGGCACCACCGGGGAGCTGTTTTTT.

This rearrangement joins TRBV3-1 to TRBJ1-2, with TRBD1 matching 10 bases. Germline V gene sequence: CDR1 LGHDT, CDR2 YNNKEL (reference sequence). The ends lost 0 bases at V and 6 bases at J; junction bases unmatched: 1. This CDR3 is built from 14 residues. The CDR3 nucleotides are TGTGCCAGCAGCCAAGAAGGGACAGGGGATGGCTACACCTTC. The encoded protein is CASSQEGTGDGYTF.

The chain links TRBV28 to TRBJ2-7, with D uncertain. Between the trimmed V and J ends, which lost 7 bases and 3 bases, there was a span of 13 bases. Germline CDR1 and CDR2: MDHEN and SYDVKM. The CDR3 length is 13 residues. CDR3 amino acids: CASTTTRVYEQYF. CDR3 nucleotide sequence: TGTGCCAGCACCACCACTCGTGTCTACGAGCAGTACTTC.

This clonotype came up many times. The chain links TRBV6-5 to TRBJ2-7, with 8 bases identical to TRBD1. This CDR3 contains 12 residues. CDR1 and CDR2 (germline): MNHEY, SVGAGI. V shed 6 bases, J shed 2 bases, and the junction held 0 bases outside the gene matches. The CDR3 DNA reads TGTGCCAGCAGGGGACAGGCCTACGAGCAGTACTTC. Translating it yields CASRGQAYEQYF.

At least ten counts were recorded for this clonotype. DNA of the CDR3: TGCGCCAGCAGCCGAGACAGGGCGGAAGAGCAGTTCTTC. This codes for CASSRDRAEEQFF. The rearrangement joins TRBV5-1 to TRBJ2-1; 7 nucleotides line up with TRBD1. CDR1 is SGHRS, CDR2 YFSETQ, per germline. The CDR3 is 13 amino acids. Trimming took 4 bases from V and 10 from J; bases not matched to a gene: 8.

This clonotype was seen at least ten times. V is TRBV7-3 and J is TRBJ2-1, with 9 bases matching TRBD2. Germline V gene data show CDR1 as SGHTA and CDR2 as FQGTGA. CDR3 length equals 15 residues. J was trimmed by 8 bases and V by 2 bases; bases with no gene match: 7. CDR3 protein: CASSLAGGLSDEQFF. CDR3 DNA sequence: TGTGCCAGCAGCTTAGCGGGGGGGCTGAGTGATGAGCAGTTCTTC.

At least ten counts were recorded for this clonotype. This sequence joins TRBV29-1 and TRBJ1-4, with D unresolved. V shed 6 bases and J shed 6 bases, with 11 bases lying between them. The CDR3 has 12 amino acids. Germline V gene lookup returns CDR1 SQVTM and CDR2 ANQGSEA. The CDR3 DNA reads as TGCAGCGTCCAGTTAATAGATGAAAAACTGTTTTTT. It is translated as CSVQLIDEKLFF.

This clonotype was seen a few times. This sequence joins TRBV4-3 and TRBJ2-1, with 13 bases lining up with TRBD2. Germline V gene data show CDR1 as LGHNA and CDR2 as YSLEER. This CDR3 has 17 amino acids. V gave up 4 bases and J gave up 6 bases; unmatched junction bases: 9. This chain's CDR3 is CASSLGLAGLGGNEQFF. The CDR3 coding sequence is TGCGCCAGCAGCCTGGGACTAGCGGGACTAGGAGGCAATGAGCAGTTCTTC.

This clonotype occurred many times. The gene calls are TRBV2 and TRBJ2-7, with D maybe TRBD1 (5 bases). The V gene's germline CDR1 is SNHLY and CDR2 FYNNEI. The CDR3 runs 13 residues. V was pared by 7 bases and J by 3 bases, with 13 bases between. Here the CDR3 DNA reads TGTGCCAGCAAAACAGGACCGGACTACGAGCAGTACTTC. Translated: CASKTGPDYEQYF.

This clonotype turned up a few times. The chain couples TRBV7-9 to TRBJ2-7; D not certain. The CDR3 consists of 12 residues. Trimming pared 2 bases from V and 3 bases from J, leaving 5 bases between. CDR1 and CDR2 (germline): SEHNR, FQNEAQ (reference sequence). The chain's CDR3 is CASSLLVYEQYF. In nucleotides, the CDR3 is TGTGCCAGCAGCTTATTAGTCTACGAGCAGTACTTC.